This paragraph reports one T cell receptor beta chain. This clonotype was seen ten or more times. This clone's antigen is unknown. Base qualities were left out, and no much larger clone turns up one base away. The entry originates in a study of T-cell reconstitution after alpha-beta-depleted transplantation in children (dated by TCRdb to the mid-2010s). General notes on the study: The study quantitatively tracked T-cell immune reconstitution after TCRalphabeta/CD19-depleted allogeneic hematopoietic cell transplantation in children using TCR repertoire profiling.

A distance of 10 bases separates the germline ends of V and J, which lose 2 bases and 5 bases respectively. Reading the germline V gene gives CDR1 SGHRS and CDR2 YFSETQ. The CDR3 numbers 13 residues from cysteine through phenylalanine. The only DNA kept is the CDR3, 39 bases in frame from the first base. The library was made by PCR. The instrument given in TCRdb is Illumina HiSeq 2500. Molecular barcoding was employed in the preparation of TCR libraries, with unique molecular identifiers being used to normalize TCRbeta repertoire quantification. TCRdb ran its own pipeline on the public reads, namely fastp trimming at Q25 and MiXCR clone calling, and kept in-frame beta chains. Rows merge per CDR3 protein into single entries with the most common DNA and genes. Within this sample are 100,000 to 120,000 distinct CDR3 sequences, with 10% of them counted one time only. The ten largest clones take up about 7.3% of the sample.

The sample here was PBMCs from the stem cell graft donor, taken from the stem cell graft. The chain couples TRBV5-1 to TRBJ2-5; the D gene identity is not certain. The TCR sequence derives from a human donor who donated a stem cell graft to a child with acute lymphoblastic leukemia. Here is the DNA: TGCGCCAGCAGCTTTTCCGAGAAGGAGACCCAGTACTTC. It codes for CASSFSEKETQYF.